This is a list of T cell receptor beta chains from one sample in a study of CXCR3 chemokines and chemotherapy response in bladder cancer. TCRdb reprocessed the PCR reads via MiXCR and lists one record per CDR3 protein. Of about 13,000 distinct CDR3 sequences listed, around 11% are singletons. This material was acquired from a patient whose treatment included neoadjuvant chemotherapy. The receptors here all came from a human donor with bladder cancer that did not respond to neoadjuvant chemotherapy. Both conserved end residues are part of each CDR3. The order of the fields is CDR3 DNA, CDR3 protein, J gene, V gene, clone size, D gene. D genes are given only for firm matches. A row's size may be missing; if present it is once, few, many or a size class.

DNA: TGTGCCAGCAGTGCGACAGGGGTGGGGGGAGATCAGCCCCAGCATTTT
CDR3: CASSATGVGGDQPQHF
J: TRBJ1-5
V: TRBV6-1
size: many
D: TRBD1

DNA: TGTGCCAGCAGTTTAGCGGGGACAGGGGGCGTCACTGAAGCTTTCTTT
CDR3: CASSLAGTGGVTEAFF
J: TRBJ1-1
V: TRBV12-3/TRBV12-4
size: many
D: TRBD1

DNA: TGTGCCAGCAGCTCCGGGGGGGGTACAGATACGCAGTATTTT
CDR3: CASSSGGGTDTQYF
J: TRBJ2-3
V: TRBV7-2
size: many
D: TRBD2

DNA: TGTGCCACCAGCAGAGATCATGGGGGGGGGCTCTTC
CDR3: CATSRDHGGGLF
J: TRBJ2-1
V: TRBV15
size: many
D: -

DNA: TGTGCCAGTAGTCAGGGGGGGGGACTGTCCACAGATACGCAGTATTTT
CDR3: CASSQGGGLSTDTQYF
J: TRBJ2-3
V: TRBV19
size: many
D: -

DNA: TGTGCCAGCAGCTTGTCGGAGGACAATGAGCAGTTCTTC
CDR3: CASSLSEDNEQFF
J: TRBJ2-1
V: TRBV5-6
size: many
D: -

DNA: TGCAGTGCTAGTATCGGGAGACCGGGTTCACCCCTCCACTTT
CDR3: CSASIGRPGSPLHF
J: TRBJ1-6
V: TRBV20-1
size: few
D: -

DNA: TGTGCCAGTGTAAGCCGGGGGGTCGCTGAAGCTTTCTTT
CDR3: CASVSRGVAEAFF
J: TRBJ1-1
V: TRBV19
size: medium-sized
D: -

DNA: TGTGCCAGCTCACAGGGGTCGGGCTACACCTTC
CDR3: CASSQGSGYTF
J: TRBJ1-2
V: TRBV18
size: -
D: -

DNA: TGTGCCAGCAGTGGACCCGGGACAGGGGGCTTTTTGGTCTACTACGAGCAGTACTTC
CDR3: CASSGPGTGGFLVYYEQYF
J: TRBJ2-7
V: TRBV6-1
size: many
D: TRBD1

DNA: TGTGCCAGCAGTGGGACTAGCGGGGGGGCCTTTGGTACAGATACGCAGTATTTT
CDR3: CASSGTSGGAFGTDTQYF
J: TRBJ2-3
V: TRBV7-9
size: many
D: TRBD2

DNA: TGTGCCAGCAGCTCCGGACTAGGCCTCGAGCAGTACTTC
CDR3: CASSSGLGLEQYF
J: TRBJ2-7
V: TRBV11-1
size: many
D: TRBD2

DNA: TGTGCCAGCAGTTGGGGTAGGAGGGATGGCTACACCTTC
CDR3: CASSWGRRDGYTF
J: TRBJ1-2
V: TRBV27
size: -
D: -

DNA: TGTGCCAGCAGCCAGCCGCGGGGGATAGCACCCCTCCACTTT
CDR3: CASSQPRGIAPLHF
J: TRBJ1-6
V: TRBV6-2/TRBV6-3
size: medium-sized
D: -

DNA: TGTGCCAGCAGTTCCTTGCAGGTACGGGGCCAAGAGACCCAGTACTTC
CDR3: CASSSLQVRGQETQYF
J: TRBJ2-5
V: TRBV27
size: many
D: -

DNA: TGTGCCAGCAGCGTAACCGAGGGTACTGAAGCTTTCTTT
CDR3: CASSVTEGTEAFF
J: TRBJ1-1
V: TRBV9
size: many
D: -

DNA: TGTGCCAGCAGCTTTTTGGCGGGGGAGCTGTTTTTT
CDR3: CASSFLAGELFF
J: TRBJ2-2
V: TRBV5-6
size: many
D: -

DNA: TGTGCCATCAGGGGACAGGGAGCCACTGAAGCTTTCTTT
CDR3: CAIRGQGATEAFF
J: TRBJ1-1
V: TRBV10-3
size: many
D: TRBD1

DNA: TGTGCCAGCAGTTTAGCGGGGGGTGGGACCCTCCACTTT
CDR3: CASSLAGGGTLHF
J: TRBJ1-6
V: TRBV12-3/TRBV12-4
size: many
D: -

DNA: TGTGCTAGTGGTACCACTACCGGGCACTCTGGAAACACAATATATTTT
CDR3: CASGTTTGHSGNTIYF
J: TRBJ1-3
V: TRBV12-5
size: -
D: -

DNA: TGTGCCAGTAGTATAGATCTTGACGGCCAAGCTTTCTTT
CDR3: CASSIDLDGQAFF
J: TRBJ1-1
V: TRBV19
size: many
D: -

DNA: TGTGCCTGGAAAGGGACTAGCGGGAGTATGCCCGGGGAGCTGTTTTTT
CDR3: CAWKGTSGSMPGELFF
J: TRBJ2-2
V: TRBV30
size: many
D: TRBD2

DNA: TGTGCCAGCAGCCTAATTGCAACTAATGAAAAACTGTTTTTT
CDR3: CASSLIATNEKLFF
J: TRBJ1-4
V: TRBV7-9
size: -
D: -

DNA: TGTGCCTGGACCGCGATCGACGGGATCTATGGCTACACCTTC
CDR3: CAWTAIDGIYGYTF
J: TRBJ1-2
V: TRBV30
size: many
D: -

DNA: TGTGCCAGCAGTTACAGAAGGGGCATCGGCACAGATACGCAGTATTTT
CDR3: CASSYRRGIGTDTQYF
J: TRBJ2-3
V: TRBV6-2/TRBV6-3
size: many
D: -

DNA: TGCAGCGTTGAGGGGCAGGGGGGGTTCATCAACTTC
CDR3: CSVEGQGGFINF
J: TRBJ2-1
V: TRBV29-1
size: -
D: -

DNA: TGTGCCAGCAGGGCTGGTGGGGCTGGCTACACCTTC
CDR3: CASRAGGAGYTF
J: TRBJ1-2
V: TRBV6-2/TRBV6-3
size: many
D: -

DNA: TGCAGCGTTGGGACAGGGACAAATGAGCAGTTCTTC
CDR3: CSVGTGTNEQFF
J: TRBJ2-1
V: TRBV29-1
size: large
D: TRBD1

DNA: TGTGCCAGCAGTTTAATGAGTCGCGAGCAGTACTTC
CDR3: CASSLMSREQYF
J: TRBJ2-7
V: TRBV28
size: -
D: -

DNA: TGTGCCAGCAACCTCAGGGGGATCTCCAACACCGGGGAGCTGTTTTTT
CDR3: CASNLRGISNTGELFF
J: TRBJ2-2
V: TRBV12-3/TRBV12-4
size: -
D: TRBD1

DNA: TGTGCCAGCAGCTTGGACAGAATCACTGAAGCTTTCTTT
CDR3: CASSLDRITEAFF
J: TRBJ1-1
V: TRBV7-9
size: -
D: -

DNA: TGTGCCAGCAGCGTTGACGGAGGCAATCAGCCCCAGCATTTT
CDR3: CASSVDGGNQPQHF
J: TRBJ1-5
V: TRBV7-9
size: -
D: -

DNA: TGTGCCACCACCCAAGGAGACACTGAAGCTTTCTTT
CDR3: CATTQGDTEAFF
J: TRBJ1-1
V: TRBV10-3
size: many
D: -

DNA: TGTGCCAGCAGCTTAGGGACTAGCGGGTTCAGATCCCCCCAAGAGACCCAGTACTTC
CDR3: CASSLGTSGFRSPQETQYF
J: TRBJ2-5
V: TRBV7-9
size: -
D: TRBD2

DNA: TGTGCCAGCAGCTTAGGAGGGAATCTGAACACTGAAGCTTTCTTT
CDR3: CASSLGGNLNTEAFF
J: TRBJ1-1
V: TRBV11-2
size: many
D: -